Below are 15 T cell receptor beta chains sequenced from a single sample in a study of spatial heterogeneity in lung cancer. MiXCR, applied by TCRdb to the 5' RACE reads, yields one record per CDR3 protein. The sample has about 48,000 distinct CDR3 sequences, approximately 5% seen once. Time point specified: sample taken at primary tumor resection. Sequencing covered unsorted whole RNA taken from tumor, nontumor lung or frozen PBMC. The starting material was PBMCs, obtained at surgery. These receptors were obtained from a male donor with early-stage non-small cell lung cancer.

This clonotype was detected many times. The rearrangement uses TRBV28 and TRBJ2-7; no firm D call. Germline CDR1 reads MDHEN; CDR2 reads SYDVKM. This CDR3 contains 13 residues. The V end lost 1 base, the J end lost 4 bases, and 8 bases lay between the germline ends. CDR3 region: CASSLLHQYEQYF. The CDR3 DNA reads as TGTGCCAGCAGTTTATTACACCAATACGAGCAGTACTTC.

This clonotype was counted ten times or more. The CDR3: CASSSPRPPGHQSSYNEQFF. In DNA, the CDR3 is TGTGCCAGCAGTTCTCCCAGGCCACCGGGACACCAGAGCTCCTACAATGAGCAGTTCTTC. The chain carries TRBV28 and TRBJ2-1; TRBD1 is a possible D gene (6 bases). V shed 4 bases and J shed 0 bases, with 25 bases lying between them. The germline V gene encodes CDR1 MDHEN and CDR2 SYDVKM. The CDR3 is 20 residues long.

This clonotype was detected many times. The gene calls are TRBV20-1 and TRBJ2-7; 11 bases match TRBD1. Per germline, CDR1 DFQATT and CDR2 SNEGSKA (reference sequence). V was pared by 0 bases and J by 2 bases, with 18 bases of the junction left unmatched. The CDR3 has 20 amino acids. CDR3 nucleotides: TGCAGTGCTAGAGATACCCACCCCAATCCGGGACAGGGGGTTGCCTACGAGCAGTACTTC. It is translated as CSARDTHPNPGQGVAYEQYF.

Many counts were recorded for this clonotype. The chain employs TRBV5-1 and TRBJ2-4, with D possibly being TRBD2 (6 bases). Germline V CDR1 and CDR2: SGHRS, YFSETQ. This CDR3 contains 13 residues. The ends were cut back, 4 bases at V and 7 bases at J, with 12 bases in the middle. Here the CDR3 DNA reads TGCGCCAGCAGCCTGGGGCTAGCGAACATTCAGTACTTC. Its translation: CASSLGLANIQYF.

The chain has TRBV7-6 and TRBJ1-6; perhaps TRBD1 as D (5 bases). The CDR3 length is 13 residues. Germline assignment: CDR1 SGHVS and CDR2 FNYEAQ. The V and J ends lost 1 base and 10 bases respectively, with 8 bases between them. The chain's CDR3 is CASSLVGDSPLHF. The CDR3 nucleotides are TGTGCCAGCAGCTTAGTGGGGGACTCACCCCTCCACTTT.

This clonotype was counted ten times or more. The rearrangement joins TRBV2 to TRBJ2-7, with D perhaps being TRBD1 or TRBD2 (5 bases each). The V gene lost 2 bases and the J gene lost 3 bases, with 14 bases spanning the gap. Germline V gives CDR1 SNHLY, CDR2 FYNNEI. This CDR3 is 15 amino acids long. The CDR3 spells CASSEWDRVVYEQYF. CDR3 sequence (DNA): TGTGCCAGCAGTGAATGGGACCGAGTCGTCTACGAGCAGTACTTC.

In its sample, this clonotype was seen a few times. J is TRBJ1-2 and V is TRBV20-1; possibly TRBD1 for D (6 bases). This CDR3 contains 16 residues. Between the trimmed V and J ends, which lost 4 bases and 8 bases, there was a span of 26 bases. Germline CDR1 DFQATT, CDR2 SNEGSKA (reference sequence). The CDR3 protein is CSATPQGKAPSTGYTF. DNA for the CDR3: TGCAGTGCTACACCACAGGGCAAAGCCCCCTCGACGGGCTACACCTTC.

This clonotype was counted ten times or more. The J gene is TRBJ2-3, the V gene TRBV10-3; D is unresolved. V was cut by 8 bases and J by 2 bases, with 5 bases left in between. The germline CDR1 and CDR2 sequences are ENHRY and SYGVKD. The CDR3 spans 11 residues. In nucleotides, the CDR3 is TGTGCCATCTCGACCACAGATACGCAGTATTTT. This gives the protein CAISTTDTQYF.

This clonotype was counted ten times or more. Compared with germline, one end of the junction differs, possibly owing to a read error. The rearrangement joins TRBV6-5 to TRBJ1-2; a weak D match, TRBD1 (5 bases). The germline gives CDR1 MNHEY, CDR2 SVGAGI. This CDR3 region has 12 residues. As DNA, the CDR3 is TGTGCCAGCACTTACGGGGGTTATGGCTACACCTTC. Translated, it gives CASTYGGYGYTF.

At least ten counts were recorded for this clonotype. This rearrangement joins TRBV5-6 to TRBJ2-1; possible D gene TRBD1, 7 bases. With 5 bases removed from V and 6 bases from J, the gap between germline ends came to 15 bases. Germline CDR1 and CDR2: SGHDT and YYEEEE. This CDR3 is built from 14 residues. The CDR3 sequence is CASSLRRGLNEQFF. Written as DNA, the CDR3 is TGTGCCAGCAGTCTAAGGAGGGGGCTCAATGAGCAGTTCTTC. Looking up the rest from reference TRBV5-6 and TRBJ2-1 gives the full variable domain: DAGVTQSPTHLIKTRGQQVTLRCSPKSGHDTVSWYQQALGQGPQFIFQYYEEEERQRGNFPDRFSGHQFPNYSSELNVNALLLGDSALYLCASSLRRGLNEQFFGPGTRLTVL.

This clonotype has only a few counts. The chain joins TRBV5-1 to TRBJ2-1; 11 nucleotides line up with TRBD1. V trimming: 4 bases; J trimming: 8 bases; junction bases outside the gene matches: 14. CDR1 is SGHRS, CDR2 YFSETQ, per germline. The CDR3 loop spans 17 amino acids. The CDR3 region is CASSPTPRTGGFDEQFF. CDR3 nucleotides: TGCGCCAGCAGCCCCACGCCCCGGACAGGGGGCTTCGATGAGCAGTTCTTC.

This chain links TRBV5-6 with TRBJ2-7, with D possibly being TRBD1 (5 bases). Germline V lookup: CDR1 SGHDT, CDR2 YYEEEE. V was shortened by 4 bases and J by 3 bases, with 11 bases between the two germline ends. The CDR3 runs 13 residues. CDR3 bases: TGTGCCAGCAGCCTCGACAGAAACTACGAGCAGTACTTC. Amino acid sequence: CASSLDRNYEQYF.

In its sample, this clonotype was seen a few times. The J gene is TRBJ2-1, the V gene TRBV7-2; 11 positions match TRBD2. The junction had 4 bases not matched to a gene; V was cut back by 5 bases and J by 4 bases. CDR1 is SGHTA and CDR2 is FQGNSA in the germline V gene. The CDR3 is 15 residues long. For the CDR3, the DNA is TGTGCCAGCAGCACCCTAGCGGGAGGTTACAATGAGCAGTTCTTC. It yields the protein CASSTLAGGYNEQFF.

Ten or more counts support this clonotype. The chain couples TRBV7-9 to TRBJ2-7, with D tentatively TRBD1 or TRBD2 (5 bases each). Per the germline V gene, CDR1 is SEHNR and CDR2 is FQNEAQ (reference sequence). The CDR3 totals 14 residues. Trimming shortened V by 4 bases and J by 2 bases, and 12 bases separated the two germline ends. In DNA, the CDR3 is TGTGCCAGCAGCTCGACGGGACGGCCCTACGAGCAGTACTTC. Its translation is CASSSTGRPYEQYF.

To note about this clonotype: Just one base apart from a much larger clone, this may be a read error. The chain links TRBV5-1 to TRBJ2-6, with TRBD1 matching over 9 bases. The CDR3 is 17 amino acids. Germline-derived CDR1 and CDR2 are SGHRS and YFSETQ. The CDR3 loop reads CASSHRDRVKGVNVLTF. CDR3 DNA: TGCGCCAGCAGCCACCGGGACAGGGTGAAAGGGGTCAACGTCCTGACTTTC.